This T cell receptor beta chain was found in a study of Ad26.COV2.S vaccination and SARS-CoV-2 variants. The V end was cut by 6 bases, the J end by 6 bases, with 21 bases between. The CDR3 consists of 16 residues. Germline values: CDR1 KGHSH, CDR2 LQKENI. Treatment described: 19 received Ad26.COV2.S at low or high dose, single or two shots; 5 received placebo; per-sample allocation not given. The samples date from day 63 after the first vaccine or placebo injection. TCRdb keeps only in-frame clones here, not all; method: immunoSEQ multiplex PCR. The data show about 680,000 clones, around 92% seen once.

The sequence derives from a person between 18 and 65 years old who received the Ad26.COV2.S COVID-19 vaccine or a placebo. The sequences come from peripheral blood, collected in a trial of Ad26.COV2.S vaccine versus placebo. The J gene is TRBJ2-4, the V gene TRBV18; D may match TRBD1 or TRBD2 (5 bases each). In nucleotides, the CDR3 is TGTGCCAGCTCCCCCAGTGCTAGTCGGGGCGGAAACATTCAGTACTTC. Protein: CASSPSASRGGNIQYF.